The 6 T cell receptor beta chains below were found in one sample sequenced in a study of blood T cell repertoires in COVID-19 (dated by TCRdb to about 2020). The library relied on the immunoSEQ multiplex PCR assay. TCRdb mirrors the immuneACCESS table, restricted to in-frame sequences. Some clones are absent from its copies; in checked studies, under half trace to an unresolved V gene, and the reason for the others is unknown. The sample records approximately 150,000 clones, about 90% of which are singletons. The ten largest clones take up about 4.1% of the sample. The sample comprised peripheral blood. The receptor set was obtained from a woman aged 60 to 75 with active or convalescent COVID-19.

This sequence joins TRBV6-4 and TRBJ2-3, with TRBD2 identical over 10 bases. Germline V gene sequence: CDR1 MRHNA, CDR2 SNTAGT. Trimming at V came to 3 bases and at J to 4 bases, leaving 10 bases not matched to a gene. The CDR3 is made up of 17 amino acids. The CDR3 sequence is CASSEIASGGASDTQYF. Here the CDR3 DNA reads TGTGCCAGCAGTGAGATTGCGAGCGGGGGGGCTTCAGATACGCAGTATTTT.

V gene TRBV6-5 combines with J gene TRBJ1-4; D might be TRBD1 (6 bases). CDR1 and CDR2 from the germline V gene are MNHEY and SVGAGI. The CDR3 covers 14 residues. V gave up 2 bases and J gave up 8 bases, with 12 bases separating them. The CDR3: CASSYVQGREKLFF. The CDR3 DNA follows: TGTGCCAGCAGTTACGTTCAGGGGCGGGAAAAACTGTTTTTT.

The chain recombines TRBV11-3 with TRBJ2-5, with a weak D call TRBD2 (5 bases). The germline V gene has CDR1 SGHNT and CDR2 YENEEA. The CDR3 loop spans 16 amino acids. Between the trimmed V and J ends, which lost 5 bases and 0 bases, there was a span of 16 bases. CDR3 protein: CASSLGGRKDQETQYF. CDR3 bases: TGTGCCAGCAGCCTTGGCGGGCGTAAGGACCAAGAGACCCAGTACTTC.

The rearrangement joins TRBV7-8 to TRBJ2-2; 8 bases agree with TRBD1. This CDR3 spans 14 amino acids. J gave up 4 bases and V 6 bases, and 4 bases lay outside the gene matches. From germline, CDR1 is SGHVS and CDR2 FQNEAQ. Here the CDR3 reads CASSWTGSTGELFF. CDR3 nucleotide sequence: TGTGCCAGCAGTTGGACAGGGAGCACCGGGGAGCTGTTTTTT.

In DNA, the CDR3 is TGCGCCAGCAGCTTGGGAGGGTATCCCGATGGCTACACCTTC. Its translation: CASSLGGYPDGYTF. The chain uses TRBV5-1 and TRBJ1-2; D call uncertain. Germline V gene data show CDR1 as SGHRS and CDR2 as YFSETQ. The CDR3 is made up of 14 amino acids. V lost 0 bases to trimming and J lost 6 bases, with 12 bases between them.

The rearrangement joins TRBV5-5 to TRBJ2-1; unclear D gene. V was trimmed by 2 bases and J by 4 bases, leaving 13 bases between them. Germline values: CDR1 SGHKS, CDR2 YYEKEE (reference sequence). This CDR3 is 15 amino acids long. The CDR3 bases are TGTGCCAGCAGCTTTTATGGCCAGAAATACAATGAGCAGTTCTTC. Residues: CASSFYGQKYNEQFF.